The sequence of this TCR beta chain was determined in a study of regulatory T cells in long-lasting Graves disease. Points from the study as a whole: Persistent disease showed a preference for TRBV28, TRBJ1-2 and TRBJ2-5. Researchers examined only peripheral blood and not thyroid tissue.

Through Arm-PCR of CDR3 regions and iRepertoire HTBI primers, TCR beta libraries were built. Each CDR3 protein gets one entry after TCRdb re-called the multiplex PCR reads with MiXCR. The profile shows over 300,000 distinct CDR3 sequences, about a sixth of them singletons. Ten or more counts support this clonotype. Its antigen is undetermined. Trimming took 5 bases from V and 1 from J; bases not matched to a gene: 6. Germline V lookup: CDR1 SGHRS, CDR2 YFSETQ. This CDR3 region has 15 residues. The time point is: newly diagnosed GD, antithyroid drugs for less than 3 months. Isolated PBMC RNA provided the starting material for the TCR library. Graves' disease diagnosis followed American Thyroid Association guidelines. Patients hailed from an endocrinology department in Xi'an, China.

This chain links TRBV5-1 with TRBJ1-5, with 7 nucleotides matching TRBD1. The material sequenced was peripheral blood mononuclear cells (PBMCs), taken at new diagnosis, from a patient treated with antithyroid drugs. The clonotype was recovered from a female donor with Graves disease. The CDR3 DNA reads as TGCGCCAGCAGTCGTAAACAGGGGAGCAATCAGCCCCAGCATTTT. This gives the protein CASSRKQGSNQPQHF. Based on the CDR3 plus reference TRBV5-1 and TRBJ1-5, the full variable domain is KAGVTQTPRYLIKTRGQQVTLSCSPISGHRSVSWYQQTPGQGLQFLFEYFSETQRNKGNFPGRFSGRQFSNSRSEMNVSTLELGDSALYLCASSRKQGSNQPQHFGDGTRLSIL.